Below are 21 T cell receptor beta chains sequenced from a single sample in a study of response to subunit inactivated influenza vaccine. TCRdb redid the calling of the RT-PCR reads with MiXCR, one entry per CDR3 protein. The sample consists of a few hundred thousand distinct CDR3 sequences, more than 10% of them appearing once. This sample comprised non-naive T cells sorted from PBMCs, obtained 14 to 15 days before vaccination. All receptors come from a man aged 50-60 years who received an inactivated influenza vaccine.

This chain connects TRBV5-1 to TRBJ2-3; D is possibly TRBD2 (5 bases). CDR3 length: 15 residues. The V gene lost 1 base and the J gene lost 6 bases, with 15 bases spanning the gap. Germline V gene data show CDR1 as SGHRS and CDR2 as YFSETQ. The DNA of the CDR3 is TGCGCCAGCAGCTTGTCTGGGCGCCCGGGGGATACGCAGTATTTT. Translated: CASSLSGRPGDTQYF.

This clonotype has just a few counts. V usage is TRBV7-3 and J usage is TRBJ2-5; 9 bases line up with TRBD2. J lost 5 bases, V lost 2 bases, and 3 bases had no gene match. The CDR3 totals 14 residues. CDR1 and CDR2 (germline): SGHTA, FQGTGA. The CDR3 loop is CASSLHSGSETQYF. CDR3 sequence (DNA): TGTGCCAGCAGCTTACATAGCGGGAGCGAGACCCAGTACTTC.

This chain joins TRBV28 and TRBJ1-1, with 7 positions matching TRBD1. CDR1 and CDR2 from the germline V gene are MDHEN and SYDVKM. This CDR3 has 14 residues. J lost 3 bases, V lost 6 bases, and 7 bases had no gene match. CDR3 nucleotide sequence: TGTGCCAGCAGGCCGACAGGGCCGGACACTGAAGCTTTCTTT. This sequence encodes CASRPTGPDTEAFF.

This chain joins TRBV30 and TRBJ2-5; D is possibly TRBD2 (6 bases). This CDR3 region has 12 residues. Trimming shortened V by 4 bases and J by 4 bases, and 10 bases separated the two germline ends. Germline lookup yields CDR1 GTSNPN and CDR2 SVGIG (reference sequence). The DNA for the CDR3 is TGTGCCTGGAATGTGGAGGGAGAGACCCAGTACTTC. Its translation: CAWNVEGETQYF.

The CDR3 reads CSASARGLFF. The CDR3, as DNA: TGCAGTGCTAGCGCGCGGGGTCTGTTCTTC. The V gene is TRBV20-1, the J gene TRBJ2-1, with a possible D match to TRBD2 (6 bases). V was shortened by 3 bases and J by 15 bases, with 12 bases between the two germline ends. The CDR3 spans 10 residues. Germline CDR1 is DFQATT and CDR2 is SNEGSKA (reference sequence).

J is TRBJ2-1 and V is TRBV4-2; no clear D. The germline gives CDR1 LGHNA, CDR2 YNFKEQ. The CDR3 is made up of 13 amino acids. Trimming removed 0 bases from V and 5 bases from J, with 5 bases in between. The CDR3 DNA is TGTGCCAGCAGCCAAGATCAGGACAATGAGCAGTTCTTC. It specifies CASSQDQDNEQFF.

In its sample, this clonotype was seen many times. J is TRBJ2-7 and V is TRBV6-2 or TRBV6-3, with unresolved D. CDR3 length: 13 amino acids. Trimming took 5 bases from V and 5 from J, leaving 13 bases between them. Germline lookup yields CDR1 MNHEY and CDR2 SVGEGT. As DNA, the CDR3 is TGTGCCAGCAGTCTCGTGAAGTGGGACGAGCAGTACTTC. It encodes CASSLVKWDEQYF.

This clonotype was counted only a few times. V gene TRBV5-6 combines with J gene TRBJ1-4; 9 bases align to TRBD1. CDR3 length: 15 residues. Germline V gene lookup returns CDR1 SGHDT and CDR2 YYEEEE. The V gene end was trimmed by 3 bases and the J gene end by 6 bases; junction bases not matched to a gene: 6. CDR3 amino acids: CASSSSGQGHEKLFF. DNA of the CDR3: TGTGCCAGCAGCTCCTCGGGACAGGGACATGAAAAACTGTTTTTT.

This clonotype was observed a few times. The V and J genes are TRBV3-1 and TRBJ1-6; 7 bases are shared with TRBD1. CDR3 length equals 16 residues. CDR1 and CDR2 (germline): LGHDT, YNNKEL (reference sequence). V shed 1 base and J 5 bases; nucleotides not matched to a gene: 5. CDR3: CASSQVTGKHNSPLHF. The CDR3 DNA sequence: TGTGCCAGCAGCCAAGTGACAGGGAAACATAATTCACCCCTCCACTTT.

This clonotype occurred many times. The CDR3: CASSSLAGSPDTQYF. CDR3 coding DNA: TGTGCCAGCAGCTCCTTAGCGGGAAGTCCAGATACGCAGTATTTT. The J gene is TRBJ2-3, the V gene TRBV7-2; TRBD2 aligns across 8 bases. With V trimmed by 4 bases and J by 4 bases, 7 bases remained unmatched. CDR1 is SGHTA and CDR2 is FQGNSA in the germline V gene. This CDR3 is built from 15 residues. Using reference TRBV7-2 and TRBJ2-3 for the parts outside the CDR3, the full variable domain is GAGVSQSPSNKVTEKGKDVELRCDPISGHTALYWYRQSLGQGLEFLIYFQGNSAPDKSGLPSDRFSAERTGGSVSTLTIQRTQQEDSAVYLCASSSLAGSPDTQYFGPGTRLTVL.

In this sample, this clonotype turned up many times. The CDR3 here is CSVGYQGVNTEAFF. In DNA form, the CDR3 reads TGCAGCGTTGGATACCAGGGCGTGAACACTGAAGCTTTCTTT. J is TRBJ1-1 and V is TRBV29-1; the D gene is possibly TRBD1 (5 bases). CDR3 length equals 14 residues. Trimming shortened V by 4 bases and J by 0 bases, and 12 bases separated the two germline ends. The germline CDR1 and CDR2 sequences are SQVTM and ANQGSEA.

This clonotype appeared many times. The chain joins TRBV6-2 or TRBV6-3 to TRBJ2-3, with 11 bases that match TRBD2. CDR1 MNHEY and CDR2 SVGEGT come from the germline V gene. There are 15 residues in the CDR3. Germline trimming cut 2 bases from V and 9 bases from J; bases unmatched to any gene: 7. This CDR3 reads CASSYGSGGARTQYF. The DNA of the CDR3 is TGTGCCAGCAGTTACGGTAGCGGGGGGGCGAGAACGCAGTATTTT.

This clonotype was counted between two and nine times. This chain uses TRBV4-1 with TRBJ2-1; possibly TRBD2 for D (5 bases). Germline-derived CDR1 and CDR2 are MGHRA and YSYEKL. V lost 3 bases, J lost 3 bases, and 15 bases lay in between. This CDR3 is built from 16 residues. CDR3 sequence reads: CASSHEGQTLYNEQFF. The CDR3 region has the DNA TGCGCCAGCAGCCACGAGGGCCAAACCCTCTACAATGAGCAGTTCTTC.

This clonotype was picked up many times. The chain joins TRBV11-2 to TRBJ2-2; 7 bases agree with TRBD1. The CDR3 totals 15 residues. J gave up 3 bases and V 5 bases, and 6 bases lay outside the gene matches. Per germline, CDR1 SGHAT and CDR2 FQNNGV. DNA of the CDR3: TGTGCCAGCAGCCAACGGGACAGTTACACCGGGGAGCTGTTTTTT. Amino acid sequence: CASSQRDSYTGELFF.

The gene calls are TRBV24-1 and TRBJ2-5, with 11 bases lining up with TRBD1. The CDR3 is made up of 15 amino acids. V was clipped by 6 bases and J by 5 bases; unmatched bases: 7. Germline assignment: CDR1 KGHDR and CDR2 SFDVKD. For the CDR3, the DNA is TGTGCCACCAGTTCCGGGACAGGGGGTATGGAGACCCAGTACTTC. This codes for CATSSGTGGMETQYF.

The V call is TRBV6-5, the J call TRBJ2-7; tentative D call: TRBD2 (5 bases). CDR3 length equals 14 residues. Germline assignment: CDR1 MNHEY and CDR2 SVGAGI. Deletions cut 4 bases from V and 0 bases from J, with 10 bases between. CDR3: CASSSRRISYEQYF. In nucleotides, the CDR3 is TGTGCCAGCAGTTCACGGAGGATCTCCTACGAGCAGTACTTC.

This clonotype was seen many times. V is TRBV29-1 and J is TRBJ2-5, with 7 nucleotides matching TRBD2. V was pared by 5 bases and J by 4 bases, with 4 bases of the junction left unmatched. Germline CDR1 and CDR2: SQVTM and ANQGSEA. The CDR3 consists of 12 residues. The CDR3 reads CSVLGGGETQYF. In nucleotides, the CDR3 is TGCAGCGTTTTAGGCGGGGGAGAGACCCAGTACTTC.

CDR3 DNA: TGTGCCAGCACCGACAGGGCGATGACCCAGTACTTC. Translated, it gives CASTDRAMTQYF. The chain couples TRBV28 to TRBJ2-5, with 7 nucleotides matching TRBD1. Trimming at V came to 7 bases and at J to 7 bases, leaving 6 bases not matched to a gene. CDR3 length: 12 amino acids. Germline CDR1 and CDR2: MDHEN and SYDVKM.

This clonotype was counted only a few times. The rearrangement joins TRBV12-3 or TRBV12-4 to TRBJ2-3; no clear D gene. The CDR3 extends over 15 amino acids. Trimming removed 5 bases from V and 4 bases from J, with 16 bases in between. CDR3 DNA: TGTGCCAGCAGTCCCTTACGGGTAAGGCCAGATACGCAGTATTTT. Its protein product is CASSPLRVRPDTQYF.

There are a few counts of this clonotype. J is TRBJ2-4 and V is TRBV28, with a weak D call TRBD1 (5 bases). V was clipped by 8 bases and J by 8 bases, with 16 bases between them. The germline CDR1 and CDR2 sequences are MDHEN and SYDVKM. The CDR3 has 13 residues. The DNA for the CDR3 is TGTGCCAGCGGTAGTGGGGCCCCGCACATTCAGTACTTC. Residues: CASGSGAPHIQYF.

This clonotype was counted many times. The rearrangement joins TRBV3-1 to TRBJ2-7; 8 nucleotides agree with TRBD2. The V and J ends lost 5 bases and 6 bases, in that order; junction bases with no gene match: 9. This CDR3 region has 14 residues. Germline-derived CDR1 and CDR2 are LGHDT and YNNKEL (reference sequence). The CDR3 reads CASSLAGSPLEQYF. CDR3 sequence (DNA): TGTGCCAGCAGCTTAGCGGGATCCCCTCTCGAGCAGTACTTC.